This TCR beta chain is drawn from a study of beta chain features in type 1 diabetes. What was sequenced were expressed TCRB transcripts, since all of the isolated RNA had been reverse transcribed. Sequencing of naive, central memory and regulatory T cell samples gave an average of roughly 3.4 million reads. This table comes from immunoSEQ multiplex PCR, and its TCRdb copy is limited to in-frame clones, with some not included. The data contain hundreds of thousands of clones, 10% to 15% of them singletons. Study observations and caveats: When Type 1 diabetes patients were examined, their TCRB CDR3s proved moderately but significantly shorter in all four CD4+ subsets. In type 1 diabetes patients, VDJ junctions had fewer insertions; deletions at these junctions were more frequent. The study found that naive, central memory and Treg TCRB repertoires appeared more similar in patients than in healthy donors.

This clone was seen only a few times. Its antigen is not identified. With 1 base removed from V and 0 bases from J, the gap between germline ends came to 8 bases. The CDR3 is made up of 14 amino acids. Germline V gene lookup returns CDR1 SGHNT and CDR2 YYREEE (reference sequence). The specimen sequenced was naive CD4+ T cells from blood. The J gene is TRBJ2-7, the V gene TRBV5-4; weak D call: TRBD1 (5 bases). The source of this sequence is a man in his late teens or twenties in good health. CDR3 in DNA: TGTGCCAGCAGCTTGAAGGGGAACTCCTACGAGCAGTACTTC. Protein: CASSLKGNSYEQYF.